This TCR beta chain was found in a study of CD8+CD57+ T cells in acquired aplastic anemia listed by TCRdb under 2018. General notes on the study: Extracted DNA from sorted CD4+ and CD8+ cells averaged around 3.5 ug, ranging from roughly 0.17 to 30 ug. CD8+CD57+ expansion was defined as a frequency above the mean frequency observed in healthy subjects.

On the study overall, not on this receptor specifically: Between patients and healthy controls, no significant difference in CD8+ Simpson's diversity was found (P=0.060). Although 25 to 30 CD8+ CDR3 sequences were shared by patients and controls, these sequences appeared highly expressed in patients and within the immunodominant clones of patients.

Flow cytometry had shown CD8+CD57+ cell expansion in the patients selected for sequencing. All patients had severe acquired aplastic anemia diagnosed by International Study of Aplastic Anemia and Agranulocytosis and Camitta criteria. Patients had received no therapy at the time of blood sampling. The study deep-sequenced TCR repertoires of sorted CD4+ and CD8+ blood T cells from severe aplastic anemia patients and healthy subjects. Patients were enrolled in the USA under clinicaltrials.gov protocols 00001620, 01623167, 00001397, 00071045, 00081523 and 00961064. Ficoll-Paque density gradient centrifugation was used to isolate peripheral blood mononuclear cells. Before DNA extraction, CD4+ and CD8+ T cells were sorted with FACS or magnetic beads. This clonotype occurred many times. It lacks a known antigen. Base qualities are not recorded, but no much larger clone differs from it by a single base. Looking up the germline V gene yields CDR1 KGHDR and CDR2 SFDVKD. V gives up 3 bases and J gives up 2 bases, and the segment between their germline ends measures 12 bases. The CDR3 goes from the cysteine to the phenylalanine over 15 residues. Only the CDR3 portion is preserved as DNA: 45 bases, with reading frame beginning at the first base.

Genomic DNA was used as template for profiling of TCR beta VDJ combinations and CDR3 sequences. An Illumina HiSeq 2000 was used for TCR repertoire sequencing. In the authors' own workflow: Repertoire assessment relied on Simpson's diversity index, CDR3 size and DJ length profiles, and TRBV/TRBJ rearrangement plots. The most abundant DNA sequence in the deep sequencing data was taken as the immunodominant clone. CDR3 amino acid sequences were checked for sharing across subjects and were also compared against the VDJdb database and published repertoires. The public reads were reanalyzed by TCRdb: fastp trimming at Q25, MiXCR alignment, in-frame beta chains only. Rows with one shared CDR3 protein collapse into an entry with the most common genes and DNA. TCRdb, not the authors, supplied the V and J calls. The sample data list 150,000 to 200,000 distinct CDR3 sequences, and 40% to 60% of these were observed just once. The ten largest make up roughly 30% of the sample.

The sequence is built from TRBV24-1 and TRBJ1-2, with TRBD1 tentatively as D gene (5 bases match). Sequenced input: sorted CD4+, CD8+, or CD8+CD57+ T cells (not recorded which) from PBMCs. The TCR was taken from a human donor with aplastic anemia. The DNA sequence is as follows: TGTGCCACCAGTGATCCGATGACAGCGAACTATGGCTACACCTTC. This yields the protein CATSDPMTANYGYTF.